This entry lists 20 T cell receptor beta chains sequenced from one sample in a study of vaccination and CD4 T cells after COVID-19. Their antigens remain unidentified. Treatment meaning: 10-day PBMC culture with coronavirus spike peptide pools or control peptides (ViraFEST assay). The Oncomine TCR Beta short-read assay was what sequenced the DNA obtained from cultured CD4+ T cells. TCRdb fed the PCR reads into MiXCR, producing one record per CDR3 protein. The sample holds approximately 10,000 distinct CDR3 sequences, over 70% seen once. Material: CD4+ T cells from blood, cultured in vitro. The source of these receptors is a human donor who had recovered from COVID-19.

The gene calls are TRBV27 and TRBJ2-2; possibly TRBD1 for D (5 bases). This CDR3 is 14 amino acids long. With 7 bases removed from V and 1 base from J, the gap between germline ends came to 10 bases. In germline, CDR1 is MNHEY, CDR2 SMNVEV (reference sequence). The CDR3, as DNA: TGTGCCAGCAAAGTGGGGCGGAACACCGGGGAGCTGTTTTTT. Translated: CASKVGRNTGELFF.

This clonotype occurred once. V and J are TRBV24-1 and TRBJ2-2; D unresolved. Deletions cut 6 bases from V and 1 base from J, with 17 bases between. The CDR3 has 17 residues. Germline V lookup: CDR1 KGHDR, CDR2 SFDVKD. CDR3 region: CATSRRTGSQNTGELFF. The CDR3 DNA is TGTGCCACCAGTCGACGGACCGGGTCCCAGAACACCGGGGAGCTGTTTTTT.

This clonotype appeared a single time. V and J are TRBV15 and TRBJ2-3; perhaps TRBD2 as D (6 bases). The CDR3 length is 14 residues. V was cut by 3 bases and J by 1 base, with 8 bases left in between. CDR1 LNHNV and CDR2 YYDKDF come from the germline V gene (reference sequence). The CDR3 DNA reads TGTGCCACCAGCAGGCGGAGGGGCACAGATACGCAGTATTTT. This codes for CATSRRRGTDTQYF.

Only one count was recorded for this clonotype. This chain joins TRBV6-2 or TRBV6-3 and TRBJ2-7, with a weak D call TRBD2 (5 bases). The CDR3 has 14 residues. V gave up 2 bases and J gave up 4 bases, with 12 bases separating them. Germline V lookup: CDR1 MNHEY, CDR2 SVGEGT. CDR3 sequence: CASSYNRGRYEQYF. In DNA form, the CDR3 reads TGTGCCAGCAGTTACAATCGGGGTAGGTACGAGCAGTACTTC.

This chain links TRBV28 with TRBJ2-5, with 7 positions matching TRBD1. Germline V gene lookup returns CDR1 MDHEN and CDR2 SYDVKM. CDR3 size: 16 residues. V trimming: 4 bases; J trimming: 6 bases; junction bases outside the gene matches: 14. The chain's CDR3 is CASSSREGATLKTQYF. CDR3 DNA: TGTGCCAGCAGTTCCCGTGAGGGGGCAACTTTGAAGACCCAGTACTTC.

V and J are TRBV7-2 and TRBJ1-6; TRBD1 matches at 7 bases. The length of the CDR3 is 15 residues. V lost 4 bases to trimming and J lost 8 bases; unmatched junction nucleotides: 8. Germline values: CDR1 SGHTA, CDR2 FQGNSA. The CDR3 loop is CASSYLRDRYSPLHF. In DNA, the CDR3 is TGTGCCAGCAGCTACCTCCGGGACAGATATTCACCCCTCCACTTT. The full variable domain, with the rest looked up from reference TRBV7-2 and TRBJ1-6, is GAGVSQSPSNKVTEKGKDVELRCDPISGHTALYWYRQSLGQGLEFLIYFQGNSAPDKSGLPSDRFSAERTGGSVSTLTIQRTQQEDSAVYLCASSYLRDRYSPLHFGNGTRLTVT.

The table lists this clonotype with a count of one. J is TRBJ2-7 and V is TRBV12-3 or TRBV12-4; 16 bases align to TRBD2. J gave up 0 bases and V 2 bases, and 13 bases lay outside the gene matches. The CDR3 runs 21 residues. In DNA, the CDR3 is TGTGCCAGCAGTTTAAGGGCCCGGGGACTAGCGGGGGGGAATAGCTCCTACGAGCAGTACTTC. It codes for CASSLRARGLAGGNSSYEQYF.

The chain employs TRBV5-4 and TRBJ2-1; D gene uncertain. Germline V gene data show CDR1 as SGHNT and CDR2 as YYREEE (reference sequence). The CDR3 is made up of 15 amino acids. The germline V and J ends were trimmed by 1 base and 2 bases, with 10 bases remaining between them. For the CDR3, the DNA is TGTGCCAGCAGCTTGAGTGGATCGCCCTACAATGAGCAGTTCTTC. This encodes CASSLSGSPYNEQFF.

The chain carries TRBV7-9 and TRBJ1-2; D unclear. V was shortened by 2 bases and J by 3 bases, with 4 bases between the two germline ends. The germline V gene encodes CDR1 SEHNR and CDR2 FQNEAQ (reference sequence). This CDR3 comprises 12 residues. CDR3 in DNA: TGTGCCAGCAGCTTAAATGACTATGGCTACACCTTC. Translating it yields CASSLNDYGYTF.

The chain links TRBV28 to TRBJ1-2; D remains ambiguous. Trimming stripped 3 bases from V and 4 bases from J, with 12 bases between. The germline gives CDR1 MDHEN, CDR2 SYDVKM. The CDR3 totals 14 residues. The CDR3 DNA reads TGTGCCAGCAGTTTTTCGGTCTTAGGCTATGGCTACACCTTC. It yields the protein CASSFSVLGYGYTF.

The chain recombines TRBV10-3 with TRBJ1-1; unclear D gene. V dropped 11 bases and J dropped 1 base, with 17 bases sitting between them. Germline V gene data show CDR1 as ENHRY and CDR2 as SYGVKD. The CDR3 has 14 amino acids. The DNA of the CDR3 is TGTGCCGCCAAGCGACGGTACGAGAACACTGAAGCTTTCTTT. It yields the protein CAAKRRYENTEAFF.

The chain carries TRBV7-2 and TRBJ2-2; D is undetermined. Germline lookup yields CDR1 SGHTA and CDR2 FQGNSA. Trimming took 4 bases from V and 0 from J, leaving 6 bases between them. CDR3 size: 14 residues. CDR3 DNA: TGTGCCAGCAGCTCCGGAGCGAACACCGGGGAGCTGTTTTTT. Residues: CASSSGANTGELFF.

This clonotype showed up just once. A read error may account for a junction end that differs from germline. The rearrangement joins TRBV11-3 to TRBJ1-5; 10 nucleotides line up with TRBD1. The CDR3 is made up of 15 amino acids. The germline V gene has CDR1 SGHNT and CDR2 YENEEA. This CDR3 reads CASSRGQGTDQPRHF. Here the CDR3 DNA reads TGTGCCAGCAGCAGGGGACAGGGGACGGATCAGCCCCGGCATTTT.

The J gene is TRBJ1-2, the V gene TRBV3-1; TRBD1 matches at 7 bases. V shed 2 bases, J shed 2 bases, and the junction held 8 bases outside the gene matches. The CDR3 is 16 amino acids. Germline V gene lookup returns CDR1 LGHDT and CDR2 YNNKEL (reference sequence). The CDR3 DNA is TGTGCCAGCAGCCAACCCAGGGGGGGGTTCAACTATGGCTACACCTTC. Amino acids: CASSQPRGGFNYGYTF.

This chain uses TRBV6-1 with TRBJ1-5; 11 nucleotides align to TRBD1. This CDR3 spans 16 amino acids. The germline gives CDR1 MNHNS, CDR2 SASEGT. V lost 7 bases to trimming and J lost 6 bases; unmatched junction nucleotides: 11. This CDR3 reads CASIRLPGQGGQPQHF. The CDR3 DNA sequence: TGTGCCAGCATTAGACTACCGGGACAGGGGGGTCAGCCCCAGCATTTT.

V and J are TRBV10-2 and TRBJ2-7, with TRBD1 matching over 11 bases. With V trimmed by 7 bases and J by 1 base, 3 bases remained unmatched. The CDR3 contains 14 residues. The germline CDR1 and CDR2 sequences are WSHSY and SAAADI. DNA for the CDR3: TGCGCCAGCACCGGGACAGGGGGGTCCTACGAGCAGTACTTC. Its translation: CASTGTGGSYEQYF.

Points on this clonotype: An end of the junction differs from the germline gene, which may be a read error. The chain combines TRBV2 with TRBJ2-7, with D tentatively TRBD2 (6 bases). The CDR3 covers 13 residues. Germline V gene sequence: CDR1 SNHLY, CDR2 FYNNEI. DNA for the CDR3: TGTGCCAGCAGTAGCGGGTACTCCTACGGGCAGTACTTC. Protein: CASSSGYSYGQYF.

The V gene is TRBV6-2 or TRBV6-3, the J gene TRBJ2-1, with 10 bases fitting TRBD1. The CDR3 loop spans 15 amino acids. CDR1 and CDR2 (germline): MNHEY, SVGEGT. With V trimmed by 6 bases and J by 6 bases, 8 bases remained unmatched. CDR3 residues: CASSPRDRGGNEQFF. The CDR3 DNA reads as TGTGCCAGCAGCCCCCGGGACAGGGGAGGCAATGAGCAGTTCTTC.

The V call is TRBV10-3, the J call TRBJ1-5; D is possibly TRBD1 (5 bases). The V end lost 4 bases, the J end lost 5 bases, and 9 bases lay between the germline ends. The CDR3 is made up of 13 amino acids. Germline V gives CDR1 ENHRY, CDR2 SYGVKD. CDR3 nucleotide sequence: TGTGCCATCAGTGCCAGGGACGATCAGCCCCAGCATTTT. Translating it yields CAISARDDQPQHF.

This clonotype counts as medium-sized. The rearrangement uses TRBV12-3 or TRBV12-4 and TRBJ2-5; no reliable D call. This CDR3 comprises 15 residues. V was clipped by 1 base and J by 4 bases, with 13 bases between them. The CDR3 reads CASSLGSLWGETQYF. As DNA, the CDR3 is TGTGCCAGCAGTTTAGGGTCCCTTTGGGGAGAGACCCAGTACTTC.